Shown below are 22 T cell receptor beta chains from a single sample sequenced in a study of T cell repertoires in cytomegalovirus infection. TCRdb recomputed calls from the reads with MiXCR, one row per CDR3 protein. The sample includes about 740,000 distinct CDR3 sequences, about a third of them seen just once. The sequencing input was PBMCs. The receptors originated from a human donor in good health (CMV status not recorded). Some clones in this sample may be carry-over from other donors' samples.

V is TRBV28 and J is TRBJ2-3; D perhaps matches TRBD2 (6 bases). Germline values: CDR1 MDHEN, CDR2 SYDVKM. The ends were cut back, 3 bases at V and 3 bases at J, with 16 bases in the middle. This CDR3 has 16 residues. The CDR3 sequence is CASSFIAGRGTDTQYF. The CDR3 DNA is TGTGCCAGCAGTTTCATCGCAGGGCGGGGAACAGATACGCAGTATTTT.

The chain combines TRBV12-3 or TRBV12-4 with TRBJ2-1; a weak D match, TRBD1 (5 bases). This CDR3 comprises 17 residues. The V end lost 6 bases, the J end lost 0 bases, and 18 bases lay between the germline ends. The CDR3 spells CASSSGQGASSYNEQFF. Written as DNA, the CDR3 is TGTGCCAGCAGCTCTGGGCAGGGTGCAAGCTCCTACAATGAGCAGTTCTTC.

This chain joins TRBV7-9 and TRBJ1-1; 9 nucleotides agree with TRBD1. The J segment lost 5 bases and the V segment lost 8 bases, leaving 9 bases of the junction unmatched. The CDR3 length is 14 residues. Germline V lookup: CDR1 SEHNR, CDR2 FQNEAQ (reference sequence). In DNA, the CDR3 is TGTGCCAGCCGGGACAGGGACCGGTGGACTGAAGCTTTCTTT. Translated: CASRDRDRWTEAFF.

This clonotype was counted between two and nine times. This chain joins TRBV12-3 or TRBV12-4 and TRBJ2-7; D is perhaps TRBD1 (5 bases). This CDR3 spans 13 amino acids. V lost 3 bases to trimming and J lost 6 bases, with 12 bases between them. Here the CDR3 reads CASSLGLGVEQYF. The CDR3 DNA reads TGTGCCAGCAGTTTGGGGTTAGGGGTCGAGCAGTACTTC.

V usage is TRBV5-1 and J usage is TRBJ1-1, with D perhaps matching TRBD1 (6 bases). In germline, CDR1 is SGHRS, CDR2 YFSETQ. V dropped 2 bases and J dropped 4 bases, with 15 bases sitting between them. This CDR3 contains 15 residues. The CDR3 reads CASSFSGGLSTEAFF. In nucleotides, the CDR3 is TGCGCCAGCAGCTTTTCCGGGGGGCTGAGCACTGAAGCTTTCTTT. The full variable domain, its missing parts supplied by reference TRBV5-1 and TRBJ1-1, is KAGVTQTPRYLIKTRGQQVTLSCSPISGHRSVSWYQQTPGQGLQFLFEYFSETQRNKGNFPGRFSGRQFSNSRSEMNVSTLELGDSALYLCASSFSGGLSTEAFFGQGTRLTVV.

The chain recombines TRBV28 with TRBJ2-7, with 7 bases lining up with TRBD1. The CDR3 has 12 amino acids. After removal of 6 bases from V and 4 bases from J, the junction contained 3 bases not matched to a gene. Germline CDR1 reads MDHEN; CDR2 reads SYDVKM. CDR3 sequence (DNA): TGTGCCAGCAGGACAGGGACGTACGAGCAGTACTTC. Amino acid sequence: CASRTGTYEQYF.

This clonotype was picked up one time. The CDR3 here is CASSLAASGRAYETQYF. The CDR3 nucleotides read TGTGCCAGCAGCTTAGCGGCCAGCGGGAGGGCTTATGAGACCCAGTACTTC. The V gene is TRBV7-8, the J gene TRBJ2-5; the match to TRBD2 covers 10 bases. V lost 0 bases, J lost 5 bases, and 9 bases stayed unmatched. This CDR3 region has 17 residues. Germline V gene lookup returns CDR1 SGHVS and CDR2 FQNEAQ.

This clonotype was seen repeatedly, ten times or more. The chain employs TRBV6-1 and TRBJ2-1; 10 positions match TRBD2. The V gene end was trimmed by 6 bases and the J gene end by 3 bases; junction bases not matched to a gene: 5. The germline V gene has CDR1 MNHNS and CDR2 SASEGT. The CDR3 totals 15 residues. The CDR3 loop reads CASSPGTSDYNEQFF. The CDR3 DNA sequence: TGTGCCAGCAGCCCCGGGACTAGCGACTACAATGAGCAGTTCTTC.

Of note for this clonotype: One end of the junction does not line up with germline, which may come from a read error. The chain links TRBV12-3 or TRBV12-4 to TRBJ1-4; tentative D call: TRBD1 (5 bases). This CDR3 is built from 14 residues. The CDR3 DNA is TGTGCCAGCAATTTACGGGGGATAGATGAAAAACTGTTTTTT. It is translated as CASNLRGIDEKLFF.

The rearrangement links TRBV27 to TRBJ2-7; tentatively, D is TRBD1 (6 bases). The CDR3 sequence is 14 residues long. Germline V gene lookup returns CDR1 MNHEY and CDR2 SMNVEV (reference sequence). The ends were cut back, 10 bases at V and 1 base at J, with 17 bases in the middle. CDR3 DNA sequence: TGTGCCACCTCTGACTCGACAGGATCCTACGAGCAGTACTTC. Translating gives CATSDSTGSYEQYF.

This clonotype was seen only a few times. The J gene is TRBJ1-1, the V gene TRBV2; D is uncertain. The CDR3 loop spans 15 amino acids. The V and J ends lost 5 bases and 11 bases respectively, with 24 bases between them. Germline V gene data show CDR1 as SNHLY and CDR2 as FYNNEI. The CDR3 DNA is TGTGCCAGCAGTTCCGGGAAGGGCAATGTTATTGGGGCTTTCTTT. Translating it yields CASSSGKGNVIGAFF.

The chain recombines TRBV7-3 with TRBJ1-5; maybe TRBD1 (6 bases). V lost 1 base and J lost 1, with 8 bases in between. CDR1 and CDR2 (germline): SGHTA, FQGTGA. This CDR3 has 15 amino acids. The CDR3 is CASSLNGTSNQPQHF. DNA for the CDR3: TGTGCCAGCAGCTTAAACGGGACAAGCAATCAGCCCCAGCATTTT.

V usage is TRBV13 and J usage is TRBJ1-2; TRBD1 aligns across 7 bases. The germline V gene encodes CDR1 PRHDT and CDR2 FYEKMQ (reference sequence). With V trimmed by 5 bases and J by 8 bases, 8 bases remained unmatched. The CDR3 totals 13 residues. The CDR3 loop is CASSAPTGYGYTF. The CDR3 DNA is TGTGCCAGCAGCGCGCCGACAGGGTACGGCTACACCTTC.

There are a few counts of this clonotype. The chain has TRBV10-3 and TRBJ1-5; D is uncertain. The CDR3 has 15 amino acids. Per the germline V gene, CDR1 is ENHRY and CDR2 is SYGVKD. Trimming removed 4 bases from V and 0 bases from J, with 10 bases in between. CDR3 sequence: CAISAQLDSNQPQHF. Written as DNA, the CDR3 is TGTGCCATCAGTGCCCAATTGGATAGCAATCAGCCCCAGCATTTT.

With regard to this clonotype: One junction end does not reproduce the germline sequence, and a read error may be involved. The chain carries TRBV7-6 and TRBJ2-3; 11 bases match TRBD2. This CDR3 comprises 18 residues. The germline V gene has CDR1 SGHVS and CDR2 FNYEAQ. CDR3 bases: TGTTCCAGCAGCTTTCCAACTACTAGCGGGGGTAGCACAGATACGCAGTATTTT. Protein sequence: CSSSFPTTSGGSTDTQYF.

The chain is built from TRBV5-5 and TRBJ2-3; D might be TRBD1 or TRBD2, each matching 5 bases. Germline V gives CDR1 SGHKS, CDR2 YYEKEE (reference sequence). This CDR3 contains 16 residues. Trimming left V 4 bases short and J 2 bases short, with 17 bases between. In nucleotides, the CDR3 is TGTGCCAGCAGCCGCCAGAGGGGACCATCCACAGATACGCAGTATTTT. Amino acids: CASSRQRGPSTDTQYF.

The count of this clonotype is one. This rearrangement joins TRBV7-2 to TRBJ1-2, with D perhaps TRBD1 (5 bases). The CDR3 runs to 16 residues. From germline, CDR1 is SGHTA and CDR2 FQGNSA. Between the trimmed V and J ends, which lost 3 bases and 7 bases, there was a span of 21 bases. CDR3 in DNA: TGTGCCAGCAGCTTCGGGGGGGGGGTGGTCTTCTCTGGCTACACCTTC. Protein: CASSFGGGVVFSGYTF.

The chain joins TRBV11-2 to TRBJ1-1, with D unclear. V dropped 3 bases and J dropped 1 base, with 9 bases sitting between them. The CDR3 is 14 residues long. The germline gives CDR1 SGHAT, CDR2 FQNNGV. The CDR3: CASSFSRKNTEAFF. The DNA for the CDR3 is TGTGCCAGCAGCTTTTCCAGGAAGAACACTGAAGCTTTCTTT.

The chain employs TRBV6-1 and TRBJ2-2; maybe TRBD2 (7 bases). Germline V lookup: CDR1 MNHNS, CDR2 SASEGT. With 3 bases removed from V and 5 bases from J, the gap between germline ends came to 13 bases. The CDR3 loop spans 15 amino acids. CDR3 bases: TGTGCCAGCAGTGATGCGGGGGCAGGGACCGGGGAGCTGTTTTTT. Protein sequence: CASSDAGAGTGELFF.

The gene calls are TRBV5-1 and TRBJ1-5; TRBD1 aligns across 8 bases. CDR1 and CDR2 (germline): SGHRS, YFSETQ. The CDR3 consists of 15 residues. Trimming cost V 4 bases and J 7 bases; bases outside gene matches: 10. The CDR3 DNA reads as TGCGCCAGCAGCCTAACGTCAGGGGGCGAACAGCCCCAGCATTTT. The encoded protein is CASSLTSGGEQPQHF.

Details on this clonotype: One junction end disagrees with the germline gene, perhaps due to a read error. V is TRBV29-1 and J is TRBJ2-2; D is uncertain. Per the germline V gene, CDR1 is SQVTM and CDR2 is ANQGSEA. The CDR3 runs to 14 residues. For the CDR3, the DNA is TGCCGCGTTGATGGAAGGGCGAACACCGGGGAGCTGTTTTTT. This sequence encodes CRVDGRANTGELFF.

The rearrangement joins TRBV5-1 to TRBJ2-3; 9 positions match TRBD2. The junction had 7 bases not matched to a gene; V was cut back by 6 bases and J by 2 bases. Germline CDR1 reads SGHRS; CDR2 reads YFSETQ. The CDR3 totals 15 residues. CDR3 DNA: TGCGCCAGCAAGTTCGGCGGGGGGGCCACAGATACGCAGTATTTT. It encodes CASKFGGGATDTQYF.